This T cell receptor beta chain was observed in a study of cytomegalovirus exposure and HLA in healthy donors. Repertoires were generated with immunoSEQ multiplex PCR, while TCRdb's copy carries only in-frame clones and drops some. This sample has some 90,000 clones, with 96% found just once. General study points: The CMV antigen specificity of a few CMV-associated chains was confirmed through in vitro analysis. Cytomegalovirus association was listed for around 180 TCR beta chains. Reportedly, diagnosis of cytomegalovirus status by the classifier showed high specificity and sensitivity.

In its sample, this clone was seen once. Its specificity is not known. V shed 0 bases and J shed 0 bases, with 12 bases lying between them. CDR3 length equals 17 residues. In germline, CDR1 is SGHRS, CDR2 YFSETQ. The origin of this receptor is a man in his late teens or twenties in good health and CMV-seronegative. Sequenced: PBMCs. This sequence joins TRBV5-1 and TRBJ2-2; D remains unclear. The CDR3 DNA reads as TGCGCCAGCAGCTTGGCTCCCCAGGCCGCGAACACCGGGGAGCTGTTTTTT. Its protein product is CASSLAPQAANTGELFF.